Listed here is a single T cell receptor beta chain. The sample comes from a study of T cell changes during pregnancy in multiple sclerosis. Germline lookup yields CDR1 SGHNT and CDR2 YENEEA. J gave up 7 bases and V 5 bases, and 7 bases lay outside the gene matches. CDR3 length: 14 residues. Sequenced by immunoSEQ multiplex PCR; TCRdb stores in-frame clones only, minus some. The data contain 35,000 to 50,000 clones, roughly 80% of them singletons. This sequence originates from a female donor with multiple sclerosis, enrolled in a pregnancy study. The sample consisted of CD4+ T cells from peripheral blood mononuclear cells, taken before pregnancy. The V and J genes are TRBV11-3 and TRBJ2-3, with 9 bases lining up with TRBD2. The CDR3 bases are TGTGCCAGCAGCCATAGCGGGGGAAGGAATACGCAGTATTTT. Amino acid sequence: CASSHSGGRNTQYF.